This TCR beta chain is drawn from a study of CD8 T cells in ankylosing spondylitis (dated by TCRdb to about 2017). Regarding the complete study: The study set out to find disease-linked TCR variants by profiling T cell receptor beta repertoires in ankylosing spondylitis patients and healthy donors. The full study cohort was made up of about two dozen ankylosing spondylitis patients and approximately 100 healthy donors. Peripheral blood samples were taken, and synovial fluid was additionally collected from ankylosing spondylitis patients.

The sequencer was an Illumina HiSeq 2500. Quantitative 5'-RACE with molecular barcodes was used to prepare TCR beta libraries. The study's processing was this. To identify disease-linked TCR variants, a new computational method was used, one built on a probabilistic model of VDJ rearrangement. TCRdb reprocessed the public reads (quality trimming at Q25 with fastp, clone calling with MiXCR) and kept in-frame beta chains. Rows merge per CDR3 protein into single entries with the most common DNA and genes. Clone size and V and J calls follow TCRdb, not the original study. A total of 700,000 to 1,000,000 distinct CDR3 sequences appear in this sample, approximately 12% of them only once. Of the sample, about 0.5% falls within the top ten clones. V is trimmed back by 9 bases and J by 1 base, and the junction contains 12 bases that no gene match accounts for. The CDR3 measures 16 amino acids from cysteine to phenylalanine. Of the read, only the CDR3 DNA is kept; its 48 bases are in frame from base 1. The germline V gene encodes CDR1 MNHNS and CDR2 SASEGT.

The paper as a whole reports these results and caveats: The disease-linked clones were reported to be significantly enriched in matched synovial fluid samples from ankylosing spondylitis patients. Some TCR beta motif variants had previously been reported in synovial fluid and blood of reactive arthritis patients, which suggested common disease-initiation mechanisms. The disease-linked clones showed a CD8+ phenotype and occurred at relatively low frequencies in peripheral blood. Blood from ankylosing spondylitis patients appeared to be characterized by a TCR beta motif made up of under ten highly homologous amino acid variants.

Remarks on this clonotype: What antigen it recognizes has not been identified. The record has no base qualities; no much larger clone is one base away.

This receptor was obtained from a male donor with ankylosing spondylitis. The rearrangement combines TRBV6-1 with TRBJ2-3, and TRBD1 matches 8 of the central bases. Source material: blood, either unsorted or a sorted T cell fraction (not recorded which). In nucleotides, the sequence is TGTGCCAGTCAGGGGTTGGACAGGGACGGCACAGATACGCAGTATTTT. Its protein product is CASQGLDRDGTDTQYF.